Listed below are T cell receptor beta chains from one sample, sequenced in a study of T-cell reconstitution after alpha-beta-depleted transplantation in children. TCRdb recomputed calls from the PCR reads with MiXCR, one row per CDR3 protein. The data contain 97,000 or so distinct CDR3 sequences, roughly 6% of them singletons. The sample was PBMCs, mostly from graft donor cells, taken 60 days after TCRalphabeta/CD19-depleted stem cell transplant. Source of these receptors: a female patient under 10 years old who had a stem cell transplant for Fanconi anemia, so the T cells may come from the graft donor. The CDR3 runs from the conserved cysteine through the conserved F or W. D genes are given only for firm matches. Rows give clone size only sometimes, using once, few, many, or a class for an expanded clone.

TRBJ2-7 TRBV21-1 . many TGTGCCAGCAGGGACAGGACGCCCAGCTACGAGCAGTACTTC CASRDRTPSYEQYF
TRBJ1-1 TRBV20-1 . many TGCAGTGCTAGATGGGGGGCCCTAAACACTGAAGCTTTCTTT CSARWGALNTEAFF
TRBJ2-1 TRBV4-2 . many TGTGCCAGCAGCCAAGATTTGGGGGATCATGAGCAGTTCTTC CASSQDLGDHEQFF
TRBJ2-3 TRBV20-1 TRBD2 many TGCAGTGCTGGGAGACTAGCGGGAGGAGGAGATACGCAGTATTTT CSAGRLAGGGDTQYF
TRBJ2-5 TRBV10-3 TRBD1 many TGTGCCGTCGGACTCGGACAGGGGCGGCGGCAAGAGACCCAGTACTTC CAVGLGQGRRQETQYF
TRBJ2-7 TRBV3-1 . many TGTGCCAGCAGCCGAATCCCGGGACGCCATTCCTACGAGCAGTACTTC CASSRIPGRHSYEQYF
TRBJ1-5 TRBV6-5 . many TGTGCCAGCAGCCTCGAGTATAGCAATCAGCCCCAGCATTTT CASSLEYSNQPQHF
TRBJ2-4 TRBV28 . many TGTGCCAGCAGTTTCAGGGGTGGAGAAAACATTCAGTACTTC CASSFRGGENIQYF
TRBJ2-1 TRBV28 TRBD2 many TGTGCCAGTACCTTAGCGGGAGCCCCCCCTTCGAAAAATGAGCAGTTCTTC CASTLAGAPPSKNEQFF
TRBJ2-1 TRBV7-3 . many TGTGCCAGCAGCTTTATGAGAGGGCCGTACAATGAGCAGTTCTTC CASSFMRGPYNEQFF
TRBJ2-7 TRBV2 TRBD2 few TGTGCCAGCAGTGTAACCCTAGCGGGGGCCTACGAGCAGTACTTC CASSVTLAGAYEQYF
TRBJ2-1 TRBV7-3 . many TGTGCCAGCAGCTTAAGCCCGGACAATGAGCAGTTCTTC CASSLSPDNEQFF
TRBJ2-3 TRBV5-6 TRBD1 many TGTGCCTTCAGGGTCCGACAGGGACAAGATACGCAGTATTTT CAFRVRQGQDTQYF
TRBJ1-1 TRBV6-1 . few TGTGCCAGCCCCTGGGACAATGAGAACACTGAAGCTTTCTTT CASPWDNENTEAFF
TRBJ2-1 TRBV4-2 TRBD2 many TGTGCCAGCAGCCAACCCCTAGCGGGAGGGATAAATGAGCAGTTCTTC CASSQPLAGGINEQFF
TRBJ2-1 TRBV5-1 . many TGCGCCAGCAGCTTGGAATCCGTATACAATGAGCAGTTCTTC CASSLESVYNEQFF
TRBJ2-5 TRBV20-1 . many TGCAGTGCTATCAGGATAGGGGGAGGCAGCGAGACCCAGTACTTC CSAIRIGGGSETQYF
TRBJ1-2 TRBV20-1 . many TGCAGTGCCCGAGGGACACAGCCTGGCAAACCAGCTAACTATGGCTACACCTTC CSARGTQPGKPANYGYTF
TRBJ2-5 TRBV5-1 TRBD2 few TGCGCCAGCAGCCACCTAGCGGGGGGGCAAGAGACCCAGTACTTC CASSHLAGGQETQYF
TRBJ1-3 TRBV10-3 TRBD1 . TGTGCCATCAGAGATGGACAGGGGGCTGGAAACACCATATATTTT CAIRDGQGAGNTIYF
TRBJ2-1 TRBV7-2 TRBD1 many TGTGCCAGCAGACAGGGGACGTATGAGCAGTTCTTC CASRQGTYEQFF
TRBJ1-2 TRBV7-8 . few TGTGCCAGCAGCTTAGACCGCTATGGCTACACCTTC CASSLDRYGYTF
TRBJ2-7 TRBV7-9 . few TGTGCCAGCAGCTCCCTCTACTCGGGACAGCAGTACTTC CASSSLYSGQQYF